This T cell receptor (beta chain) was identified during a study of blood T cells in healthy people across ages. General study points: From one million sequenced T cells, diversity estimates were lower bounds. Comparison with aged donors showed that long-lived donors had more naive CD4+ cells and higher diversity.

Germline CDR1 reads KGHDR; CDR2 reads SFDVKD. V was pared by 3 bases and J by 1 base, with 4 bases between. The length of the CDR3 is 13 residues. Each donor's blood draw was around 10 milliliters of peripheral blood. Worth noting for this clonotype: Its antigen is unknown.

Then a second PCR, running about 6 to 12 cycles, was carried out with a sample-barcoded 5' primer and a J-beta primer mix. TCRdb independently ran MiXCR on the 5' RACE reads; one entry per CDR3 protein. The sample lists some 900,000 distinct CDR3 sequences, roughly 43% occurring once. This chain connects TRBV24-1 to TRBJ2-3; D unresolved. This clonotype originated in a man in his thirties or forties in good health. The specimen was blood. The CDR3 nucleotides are TGTGCCACCAGTGATGCTGGCACAGATACGCAGTATTTT. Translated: CATSDAGTDTQYF.